Here is one T cell receptor beta chain with its context. Its antigen is not identified. These data originate in a study of post-analysis software for immune sequencing data. Whole-study context: Progressive-relapsing, secondary progressive and relapsing-remitting multiple sclerosis were among the disease courses included.

Carried by the TCR beta cDNA libraries were unique molecular identifiers. MiXCR, run by TCRdb on the PCR reads, gives a single entry per CDR3 protein. Here the sample spans around 770,000 distinct CDR3 sequences, about 43% being singletons. Notes on the study in general: Under the F measure, samples that were prepared in one batch clustered strongly together. Multiple sclerosis was associated with a significant reduction in normalized Chao1 diversity relative to controls.

The TCR originated in a girl aged 10-17 years with multiple sclerosis. The specimen was blood.

CDR3 DNA: TGTGCCAGCCTGGGACTAGCGGGAGGCGCGAGCACAGATACGCAGTATTTT. As protein: CASLGLAGGASTDTQYF. The J gene is TRBJ2-3, the V gene TRBV5-6, with 15 bases fitting TRBD2. V lost 7 bases and J lost 0; bases outside the gene matches: 6. The CDR3 loop spans 17 amino acids. Germline values: CDR1 SGHDT, CDR2 YYEEEE.